This T cell receptor (beta chain) was sequenced during a study of blood T cell repertoires in COVID-19. Study context: Samples came from the United States, Italy and Spain, spanning acute and convalescent COVID-19.

Sequenced by immunoSEQ multiplex PCR; TCRdb stores in-frame clones only, minus some. Of roughly 40,000 clones listed, 85% to 90% are singletons. Germline V lookup: CDR1 SEHNR, CDR2 FQNEAQ (reference sequence). The CDR3 contains 17 residues. V lost 4 bases and J 3 bases, leaving 21 bases between the germline ends. V gene TRBV7-9 combines with J gene TRBJ1-1; maybe TRBD1 (5 bases). Material for sequencing was peripheral blood. The clonotype was recovered from an older man with acute or convalescent COVID-19. The DNA for the CDR3 is TGTGCCAGCAGCTATACTATCCCCCGGGGGGGGGACACTGAAGCTTTCTTT. Translation: CASSYTIPRGGDTEAFF.